This T cell receptor (beta chain) stems from a study of cytomegalovirus exposure and HLA in healthy donors. The data were produced by immunoSEQ multiplex PCR, yet TCRdb's version contains in-frame clones alone and is incomplete. Of approximately 150,000 clones detected, roughly 86% appear once; the ten largest clones hold 8.5% to 9.5%. The CDR3 is made up of 13 amino acids. CDR1 is MNHNS and CDR2 is SASEGT in the germline V gene. The V end lost 6 bases, the J end lost 0 bases, and 6 bases lay between the germline ends. V is TRBV6-1 and J is TRBJ1-5; D remains unclear. The TCR sequence derives from a young man in good health and CMV-seropositive. The sample consisted of PBMCs. CDR3 sequence: CASRLASNQPQHF. The CDR3 DNA reads as TGTGCCAGCAGGTTGGCTAGCAATCAGCCCCAGCATTTT.